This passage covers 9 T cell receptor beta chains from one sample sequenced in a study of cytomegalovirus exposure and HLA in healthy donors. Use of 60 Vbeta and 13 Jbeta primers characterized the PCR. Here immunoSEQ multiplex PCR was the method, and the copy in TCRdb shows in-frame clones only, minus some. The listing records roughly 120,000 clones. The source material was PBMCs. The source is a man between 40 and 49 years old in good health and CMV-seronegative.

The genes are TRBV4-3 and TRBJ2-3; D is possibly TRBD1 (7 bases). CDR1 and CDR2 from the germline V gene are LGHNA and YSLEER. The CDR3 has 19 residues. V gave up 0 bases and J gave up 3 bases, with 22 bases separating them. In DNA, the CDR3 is TGCGCCAGCAGCCAAGAGGTCCTAGGCAGGGGGGTCCCTACAGATACGCAGTATTTT. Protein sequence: CASSQEVLGRGVPTDTQYF.

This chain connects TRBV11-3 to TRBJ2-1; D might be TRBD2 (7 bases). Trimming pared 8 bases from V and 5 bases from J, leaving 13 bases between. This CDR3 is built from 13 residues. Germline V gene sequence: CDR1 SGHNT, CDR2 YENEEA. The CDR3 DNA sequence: TGTGCCAGCTCTAGGGGGGGCAACAATGAGCAGTTCTTC. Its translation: CASSRGGNNEQFF.

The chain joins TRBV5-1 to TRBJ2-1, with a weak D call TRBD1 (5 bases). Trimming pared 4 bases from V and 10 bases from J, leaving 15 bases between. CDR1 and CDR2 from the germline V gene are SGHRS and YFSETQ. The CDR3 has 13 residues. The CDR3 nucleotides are TGCGCCAGCAGCGGGGTGCAGGGTGACGAGCAGTTCTTC. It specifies CASSGVQGDEQFF.

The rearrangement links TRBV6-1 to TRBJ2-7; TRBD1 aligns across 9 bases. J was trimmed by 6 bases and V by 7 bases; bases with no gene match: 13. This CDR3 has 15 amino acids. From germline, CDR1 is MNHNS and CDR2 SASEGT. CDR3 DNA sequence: TGTGCCAGCATCCATCCCGGGACAGGGAAGGGCGAGCAGTACTTC. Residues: CASIHPGTGKGEQYF.

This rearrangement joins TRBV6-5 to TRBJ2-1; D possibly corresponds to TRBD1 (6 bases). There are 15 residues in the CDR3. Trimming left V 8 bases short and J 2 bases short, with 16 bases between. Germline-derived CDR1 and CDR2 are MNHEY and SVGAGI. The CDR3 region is CASRRVRDTYNEQFF. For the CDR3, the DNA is TGTGCCAGCCGTAGGGTTCGGGACACCTACAATGAGCAGTTCTTC.

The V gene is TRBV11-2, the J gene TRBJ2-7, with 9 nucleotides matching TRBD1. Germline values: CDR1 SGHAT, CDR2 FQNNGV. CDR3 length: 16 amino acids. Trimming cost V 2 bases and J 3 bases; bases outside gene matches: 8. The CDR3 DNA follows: TGTGCCAGCAGCTTACCCTCCCACAGGGGGCTCTACGAGCAGTACTTC. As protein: CASSLPSHRGLYEQYF.

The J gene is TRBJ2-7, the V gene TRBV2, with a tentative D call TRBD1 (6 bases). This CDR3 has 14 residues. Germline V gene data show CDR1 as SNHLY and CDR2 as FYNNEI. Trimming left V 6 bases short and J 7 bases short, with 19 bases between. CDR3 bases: TGTGCCAGCAGCTCTGGGACATCGTTTCGGGAGCAGTACTTC. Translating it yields CASSSGTSFREQYF.

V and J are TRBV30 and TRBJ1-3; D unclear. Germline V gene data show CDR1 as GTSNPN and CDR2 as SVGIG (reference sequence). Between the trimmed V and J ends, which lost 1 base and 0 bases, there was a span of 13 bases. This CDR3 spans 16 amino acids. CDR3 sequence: CAWSALVLTSGNTIYF. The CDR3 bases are TGTGCCTGGAGTGCTTTGGTACTCACCTCTGGAAACACCATATATTTT.

In nucleotides, the CDR3 is TGTGCCAGCAGCCTCCAGGTGGGGACTAGCTATTCAGATACGCAGTATTTT. Its translation is CASSLQVGTSYSDTQYF. This chain connects TRBV7-2 to TRBJ2-3; 9 bases fit TRBD2. Germline CDR1 and CDR2: SGHTA and FQGNSA. This CDR3 has 17 residues. Losses at the gene ends were 5 bases for V and 4 bases for J; bases not matched to a gene: 13.